This T cell receptor (beta chain) stems from a study of blood T cell repertoires in COVID-19. The overall study: Specimens from acute and convalescent COVID-19 originated in the United States, Italy and Spain.

This clone was found a few times. The germline V gene encodes CDR1 SEHNR and CDR2 FQNEAQ (reference sequence). V shed 1 base, J shed 2 bases, and the junction held 4 bases outside the gene matches. This CDR3 comprises 15 residues. Per the original data handling: Amplification with reference gene primers provided the estimates of nucleated cell counts. Sequencing used immunoSEQ multiplex PCR; TCRdb keeps in-frame clones, though not all of them. D and trimming come from the DNA, and the V and J calls and clone size come from that table. The sample lists about 130,000 clones, approximately 86% seen once, with approximately 20% in the top ten.

The TCR originated in a woman in her 50s who had recovered from COVID-19. Sequenced input: peripheral blood. The rearrangement joins TRBV7-9 to TRBJ2-7, with TRBD2 matching over 8 bases. CDR3 nucleotides: TGTGCCAGCAGCTTAGTCGGGGGGGCTGCCTACGAGCAGTACTTC. This sequence encodes CASSLVGGAAYEQYF.